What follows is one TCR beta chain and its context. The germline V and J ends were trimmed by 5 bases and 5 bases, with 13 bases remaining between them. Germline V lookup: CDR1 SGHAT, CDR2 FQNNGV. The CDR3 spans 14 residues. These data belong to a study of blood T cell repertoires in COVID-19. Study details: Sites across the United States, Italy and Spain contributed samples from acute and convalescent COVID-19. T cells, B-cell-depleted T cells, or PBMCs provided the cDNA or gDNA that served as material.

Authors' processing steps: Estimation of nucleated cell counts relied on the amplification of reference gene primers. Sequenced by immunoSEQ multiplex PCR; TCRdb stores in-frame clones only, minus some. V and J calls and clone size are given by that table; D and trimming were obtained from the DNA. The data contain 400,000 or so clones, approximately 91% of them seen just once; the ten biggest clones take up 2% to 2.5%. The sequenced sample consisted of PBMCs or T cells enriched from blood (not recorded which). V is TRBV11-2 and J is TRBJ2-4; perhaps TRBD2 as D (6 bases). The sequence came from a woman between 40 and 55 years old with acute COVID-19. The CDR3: CASSPAGYQNIQYF. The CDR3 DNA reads TGTGCCAGCAGCCCTGCGGGGTATCAAAACATTCAGTACTTC.